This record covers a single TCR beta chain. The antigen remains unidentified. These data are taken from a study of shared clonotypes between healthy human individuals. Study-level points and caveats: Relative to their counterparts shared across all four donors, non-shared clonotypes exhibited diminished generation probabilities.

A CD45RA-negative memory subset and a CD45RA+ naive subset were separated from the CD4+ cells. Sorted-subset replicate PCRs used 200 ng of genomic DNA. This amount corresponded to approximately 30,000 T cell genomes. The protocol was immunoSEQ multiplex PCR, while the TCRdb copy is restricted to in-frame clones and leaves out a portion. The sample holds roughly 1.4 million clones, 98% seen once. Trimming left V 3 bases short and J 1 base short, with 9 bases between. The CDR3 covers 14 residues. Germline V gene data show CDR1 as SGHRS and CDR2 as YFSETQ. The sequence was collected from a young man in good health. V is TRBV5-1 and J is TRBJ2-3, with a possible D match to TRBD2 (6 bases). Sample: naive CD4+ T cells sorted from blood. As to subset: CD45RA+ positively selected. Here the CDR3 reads CASSSPSGTDTQYF. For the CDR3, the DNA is TGCGCCAGCAGCTCGCCTAGCGGCACAGATACGCAGTATTTT.